This T cell receptor (beta chain) was observed in a study of cytomegalovirus exposure and HLA in healthy donors. V was clipped by 4 bases and J by 6 bases, with 18 bases between them. Germline V gene lookup returns CDR1 SQVTM and CDR2 ANQGSEA. CDR3 length: 14 amino acids. The PCR contained 60 Vbeta and 13 Jbeta primers. Sequencing was performed with immunoSEQ multiplex PCR; in TCRdb, only in-frame clones are kept and a portion is missing. This repertoire shows 57,000 or so clones, approximately 63% found once; its top ten account for approximately 19%. Study-level points and caveats: A later analysis linked a missense variant in DCLRE1C to the trimming of TCR beta V and J genes.

For this clone: What it recognizes is unknown.

Sequencing input: PBMCs. The chain combines TRBV29-1 with TRBJ1-2, with a possible D match to TRBD1 (5 bases). The receptor was isolated from a woman aged 55 to 70 in good health and CMV-seropositive. The DNA for the CDR3 is TGCAGCGTTGTGAGGCAGGGTTTCGTCAATGGCTACACCTTC. Translation: CSVVRQGFVNGYTF.